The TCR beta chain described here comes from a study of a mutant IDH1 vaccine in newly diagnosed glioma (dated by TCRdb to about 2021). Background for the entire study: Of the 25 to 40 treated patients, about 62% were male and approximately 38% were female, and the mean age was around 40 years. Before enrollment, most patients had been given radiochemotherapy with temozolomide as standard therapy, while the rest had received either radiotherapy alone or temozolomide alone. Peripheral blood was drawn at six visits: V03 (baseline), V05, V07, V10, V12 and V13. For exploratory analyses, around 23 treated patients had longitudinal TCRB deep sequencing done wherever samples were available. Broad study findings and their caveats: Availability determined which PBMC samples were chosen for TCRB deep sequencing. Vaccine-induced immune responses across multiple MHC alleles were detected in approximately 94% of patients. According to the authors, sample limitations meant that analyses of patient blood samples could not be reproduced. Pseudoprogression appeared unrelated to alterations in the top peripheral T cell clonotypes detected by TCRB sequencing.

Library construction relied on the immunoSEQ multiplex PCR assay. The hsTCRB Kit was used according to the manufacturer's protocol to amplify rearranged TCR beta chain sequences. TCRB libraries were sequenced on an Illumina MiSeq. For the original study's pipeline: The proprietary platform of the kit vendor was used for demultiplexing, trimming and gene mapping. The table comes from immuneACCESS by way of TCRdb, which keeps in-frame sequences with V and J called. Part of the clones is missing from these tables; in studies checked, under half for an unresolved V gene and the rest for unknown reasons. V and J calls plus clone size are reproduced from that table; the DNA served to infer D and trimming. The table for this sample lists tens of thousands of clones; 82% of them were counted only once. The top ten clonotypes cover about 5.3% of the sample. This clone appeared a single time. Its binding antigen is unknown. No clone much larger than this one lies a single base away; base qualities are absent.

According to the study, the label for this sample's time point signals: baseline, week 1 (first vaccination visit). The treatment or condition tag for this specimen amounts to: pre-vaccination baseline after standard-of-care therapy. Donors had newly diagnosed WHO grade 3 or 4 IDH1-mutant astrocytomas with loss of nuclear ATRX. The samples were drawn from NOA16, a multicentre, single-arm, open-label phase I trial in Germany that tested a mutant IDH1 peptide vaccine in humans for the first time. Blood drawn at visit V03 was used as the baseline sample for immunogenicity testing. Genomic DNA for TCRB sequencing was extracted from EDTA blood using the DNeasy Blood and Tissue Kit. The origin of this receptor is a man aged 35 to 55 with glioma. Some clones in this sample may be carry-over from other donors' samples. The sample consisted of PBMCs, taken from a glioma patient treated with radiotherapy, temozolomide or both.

The DNA sequence reads TGTGCCAGCAGCCTCAACATTTTCGGTGAGCAGTTCTTC. Its translation reads: CASSLNIFGEQFF. The chain is assembled from TRBV7-9 and TRBJ2-1, with the D gene call left open. CDR1 and CDR2 were assigned from the germline V gene (reference sequence) as SEHNR and FQNEAQ. The cysteine opens and the phenylalanine closes a CDR3 of 13 amino acids. This entry keeps only the CDR3 DNA: 39 bases, framed from base 1. V is pared back by 5 bases and J by 9 bases, with 14 bases lying between the germline termini.